This note documents a single TCR beta chain sequence. What it recognizes is unknown. This record belongs to a study of T cell clones after liver transplantation. Produced via immunoSEQ multiplex PCR; TCRdb's table is partial and in-frame only. The sample includes fewer than 110,000 clones, around 80% of them seen just once. The germline CDR1 and CDR2 sequences are MNHEY and SMNVEV (reference sequence). The V gene lost 4 bases and the J gene lost 2 bases, with 9 bases spanning the gap. The CDR3 extends over 13 amino acids. Study conclusions and caveats: Graft donor-reactive T cells possibly entered the graft instead of undergoing deletion. In most of the 8 subjects, circulating graft-donor-reactive CD4 TCRbeta sequences fell significantly after transplant.

The TCR originated in a human patient who received a liver transplant. The graft donor may have given rise to some T cells. Sequences were derived from CD4+ T cells from blood, sampled approximately 43 months after liver transplant. This sequence joins TRBV27 and TRBJ2-7; D ambiguous. Here the CDR3 DNA reads TGTGCCAGCAGTTCTGCCGGAGCCTACGAGCAGTACTTC. Its translation is CASSSAGAYEQYF.